What follows are 20 T cell receptor beta chains derived from one specimen sequenced in a study of blood T cell repertoires in COVID-19. Repertoires were generated with immunoSEQ multiplex PCR, while TCRdb's copy carries only in-frame clones and drops some. The sample has some 240,000 clones, roughly 88% seen once; the top ten hold about 1.5%. The sequencing input was peripheral blood. The receptors derive from a woman aged 40-49 years who had recovered from COVID-19.

A word on this clone: Other nucleotide sequences in the sample specify the same CDR3. V is TRBV6-5 and J is TRBJ2-3; D uncertain. Trimming cost V 2 bases and J 0 bases, with 12 bases left between them. Germline CDR1 reads MNHEY; CDR2 reads SVGAGI. This CDR3 comprises 16 residues. The CDR3 spells CASSYGLHPSTDTQYF. CDR3 nucleotide sequence: TGTGCCAGCAGTTACGGGCTCCATCCTAGCACAGATACGCAGTATTTT.

The chain has TRBV6-6 and TRBJ1-1; D unresolved. The V end lost 2 bases, the J end lost 1 base, and 5 bases lay between the germline ends. The germline V gene has CDR1 MNHNY and CDR2 SVGAGI (reference sequence). The CDR3 is made up of 13 amino acids. CDR3 region: CASSYEGNTEAFF. The DNA of the CDR3 is TGTGCCAGCAGTTACGAGGGGAACACTGAAGCTTTCTTT.

This chain uses TRBV2 with TRBJ2-3; 10 nucleotides align to TRBD2. The CDR3 sequence is 14 residues long. CDR1 and CDR2 from the germline V gene are SNHLY and FYNNEI. After removal of 8 bases from V and 3 bases from J, the junction contained 5 bases not matched to a gene. The DNA of the CDR3 is TGTGCCAGCCACGCGGGACTAGCGACAGATACGCAGTATTTT. Amino acids: CASHAGLATDTQYF.

This rearrangement joins TRBV19 to TRBJ2-5, with TRBD1 matching over 10 bases. V lost 5 bases and J lost 5; bases outside the gene matches: 2. CDR1 and CDR2 (germline): LNHDA, SQIVND (reference sequence). There are 13 residues in the CDR3. The CDR3 is CASSSGQGETQYF. The CDR3 DNA reads TGTGCCAGTAGTTCGGGACAGGGGGAGACCCAGTACTTC.

The CDR3 sequence is CASSPQESSYNEQFF. The CDR3 DNA follows: TGTGCCAGCTCACCACAGGAGAGCTCCTACAATGAGCAGTTCTTC. This sequence joins TRBV18 and TRBJ2-1, with D unclear. CDR1 is KGHSH, CDR2 LQKENI, per germline. This CDR3 region has 15 residues. Trimming removed 1 base at V and 0 bases at J, with 7 bases between.

This clone was detected a few times. The chain employs TRBV2 and TRBJ2-1, with TRBD2 matching over 9 bases. The V gene end was trimmed by 5 bases and the J gene end by 2 bases; junction bases not matched to a gene: 4. This CDR3 has 15 residues. Germline-derived CDR1 and CDR2 are SNHLY and FYNNEI. CDR3 region: CASSKSGGTYNEQFF. The CDR3 nucleotides are TGTGCCAGCAGTAAGAGCGGGGGGACCTACAATGAGCAGTTCTTC.

The V gene is TRBV7-9, the J gene TRBJ2-4; D remains unclear. This CDR3 has 13 residues. In germline, CDR1 is SEHNR, CDR2 FQNEAQ (reference sequence). Trimming removed 2 bases from V and 9 bases from J, with 11 bases in between. The CDR3, as DNA: TGTGCCAGCAGCTTATGGCCTAGTGTCATTCAGTACTTC. Amino acid sequence: CASSLWPSVIQYF.

The rearrangement uses TRBV7-2 and TRBJ2-1, with 7 bases matching TRBD1. The V gene end was trimmed by 1 base and the J gene end by 6 bases; junction bases not matched to a gene: 6. The CDR3 runs 15 residues. From germline, CDR1 is SGHTA and CDR2 FQGNSA. The CDR3 nucleotides read TGTGCCAGCAGCTTAGAACCGGGACAGACCAATGAGCAGTTCTTC. Amino acid sequence: CASSLEPGQTNEQFF.

The table lists this clone with a count of one. The genes are TRBV19 and TRBJ1-1, with 7 nucleotides matching TRBD1. The CDR3 covers 17 residues. Germline CDR1 is LNHDA and CDR2 is SQIVND (reference sequence). The ends lost 0 bases at V and 2 bases at J; junction bases unmatched: 9. CDR3 region: CASSIERGQVLNTEAFF. The CDR3 DNA follows: TGTGCCAGTAGTATAGAAAGAGGACAGGTGTTAAACACTGAAGCTTTCTTT.

This clone was detected once. The CDR3 DNA sequence: TGTGCCAGCAGCCAAACACTCACGGGAGCGTATGGCTACACCTTC. Encoded protein: CASSQTLTGAYGYTF. The chain combines TRBV16 with TRBJ1-2; D is uncertain. The CDR3 totals 15 residues. The germline CDR1 and CDR2 sequences are KGHSY and FQNENV. With 2 bases removed from V and 5 bases from J, the gap between germline ends came to 15 bases.

The chain couples TRBV18 to TRBJ2-6; D perhaps matches TRBD1 (6 bases). The germline V gene has CDR1 KGHSH and CDR2 LQKENI. V lost 3 bases and J 2 bases, leaving 14 bases between the germline ends. This CDR3 contains 17 residues. CDR3 sequence: CASSPNQEGAGANVLTF. The CDR3 DNA sequence: TGTGCCAGCTCACCCAATCAAGAGGGGGCTGGGGCCAACGTCCTGACTTTC.

DNA of the CDR3: TGTGCCAGCAGCGTAGATGGACAGGAAAATCAGCCCCAGCATTTT. Encoded protein: CASSVDGQENQPQHF. The chain recombines TRBV9 with TRBJ1-5; 7 bases are a match to TRBD1. The germline V gene has CDR1 SGDLS and CDR2 YYNGEE. The CDR3 is 15 residues long. The J segment lost 4 bases and the V segment lost 0 bases, leaving 4 bases of the junction unmatched.

The V and J genes are TRBV2 and TRBJ1-1; 8 bases align to TRBD1. Germline V gene data show CDR1 as SNHLY and CDR2 as FYNNEI. The CDR3 has 15 residues. V trimming: 6 bases; J trimming: 1 base; junction bases outside the gene matches: 7. CDR3 DNA: TGTGCCAGCAGGGACAGGGTCGACCGGAACACTGAAGCTTTCTTT. Its translation is CASRDRVDRNTEAFF.

This chain joins TRBV5-6 and TRBJ1-1; 9 bases map to TRBD1. The CDR3 loop spans 14 amino acids. V lost 2 bases, J lost 4 bases, and 3 bases stayed unmatched. Germline V gene lookup returns CDR1 SGHDT and CDR2 YYEEEE. CDR3 DNA: TGTGCCAGCAGCTTACAGGGGGCAGGCACTGAAGCTTTCTTT. This codes for CASSLQGAGTEAFF.

The V and J genes are TRBV21-1 and TRBJ2-3; the D call TRBD2 from the table was never checked on the DNA. TRBV21-1 is designated a pseudogene. The CDR3 sequence is 20 residues long. The CDR3 is CASSTERPSGGLISTDTQYF. The CDR3 nucleotides read TGTGCCAGCAGCACGGAAAGGCCTAGCGGGGGCTTAATTAGCACAGATACGCAGTATTTT.

The CDR3 sequence: CASSIYSYEQYF. CDR3 DNA: TGTGCCAGCAGTATTTATTCCTACGAGCAGTACTTC. The chain employs TRBV28 and TRBJ2-7; D is unclear. CDR1 and CDR2 (germline): MDHEN, SYDVKM. The V end lost 5 bases, the J end lost 1 base, and 6 bases lay between the germline ends. This CDR3 has 12 residues.

V and J are TRBV30 and TRBJ1-2; D is uncertain. V lost 3 bases and J 7 bases, leaving 12 bases between the germline ends. Germline V gene sequence: CDR1 GTSNPN, CDR2 SVGIG (reference sequence). The CDR3 sequence is 12 residues long. The CDR3 DNA reads as TGTGCCTGGAGCCCCGACATCGGTGGCTACACCTTC. Translating it yields CAWSPDIGGYTF.

J is TRBJ1-4 and V is TRBV9; D perhaps matches TRBD1 (6 bases). Germline V gives CDR1 SGDLS, CDR2 YYNGEE. Trimming took 2 bases from V and 11 from J, leaving 16 bases between them. The CDR3 consists of 14 residues. The CDR3 sequence: CASSVDGWTEKLFF. As DNA, the CDR3 is TGTGCCAGCAGCGTGGACGGTTGGACAGAGAAACTGTTTTTT.

The chain joins TRBV6-5 to TRBJ2-7; D uncertain. Germline V gives CDR1 MNHEY, CDR2 SVGAGI. This CDR3 has 14 residues. The V end lost 4 bases, the J end lost 0 bases, and 10 bases lay between the germline ends. The CDR3 here is CASSSSYGSYEQYF. The CDR3 DNA follows: TGTGCCAGCAGTTCTTCTTACGGCTCCTACGAGCAGTACTTC.

The chain has TRBV18 and TRBJ1-3; tentatively, D is TRBD1 (6 bases). The CDR3 loop spans 16 amino acids. V was pared by 3 bases and J by 0 bases, with 12 bases between. The V gene's germline CDR1 is KGHSH and CDR2 LQKENI. The DNA of the CDR3 is TGTGCCAGCTCACCCTCACAGGGTAACTCTGGAAACACCATATATTTT. This translates into CASSPSQGNSGNTIYF.